This T cell receptor beta chain stems from a study of OX40 agonist ivuxolimab in advanced cancers. On this clone: What it binds is unknown.

Clones were sequenced by immunoSEQ multiplex PCR, and TCRdb holds only the in-frame ones, with some missing. The data show some 76,000 clones, over 90% seen once. Findings and limits, study-wide: At 0.1 to 3.0 mg/kg, CD4+ and CD8+ blood T cells expanded clonally by week 6.

If patients had autoimmune disease history or systemic immunosuppression, they were excluded. This CDR3 contains 14 residues. The ends lost 3 bases at V and 3 bases at J; junction bases unmatched: 2. CDR1 is SGHAT and CDR2 is FQNNGV in the germline V gene. The chain combines TRBV11-2 with TRBJ2-5; 9 positions agree with TRBD2. Sequenced material: CD4+ or CD8+ T cells sorted from blood, taken in a trial of the OX40 agonist ivuxolimab. The receptor's source is an adult with an advanced solid tumor such as melanoma, head and neck, liver or kidney cancer. The CDR3 region has the DNA TGTGCCAGCAGCTTTAGCGGGAGTGAAGAGACCCAGTACTTC. This translates into CASSFSGSEETQYF. The full variable domain, in which reference TRBV11-2 and TRBJ2-5 provide the parts outside the CDR3, is EAGVAQSPRYKIIEKRQSVAFWCNPISGHATLYWYQQILGQGPKLLIQFQNNGVVDDSQLPKDRFSAERLKGVDSTLKIQPAKLEDSAVYLCASSFSGSEETQYFGPGTRLLVL.